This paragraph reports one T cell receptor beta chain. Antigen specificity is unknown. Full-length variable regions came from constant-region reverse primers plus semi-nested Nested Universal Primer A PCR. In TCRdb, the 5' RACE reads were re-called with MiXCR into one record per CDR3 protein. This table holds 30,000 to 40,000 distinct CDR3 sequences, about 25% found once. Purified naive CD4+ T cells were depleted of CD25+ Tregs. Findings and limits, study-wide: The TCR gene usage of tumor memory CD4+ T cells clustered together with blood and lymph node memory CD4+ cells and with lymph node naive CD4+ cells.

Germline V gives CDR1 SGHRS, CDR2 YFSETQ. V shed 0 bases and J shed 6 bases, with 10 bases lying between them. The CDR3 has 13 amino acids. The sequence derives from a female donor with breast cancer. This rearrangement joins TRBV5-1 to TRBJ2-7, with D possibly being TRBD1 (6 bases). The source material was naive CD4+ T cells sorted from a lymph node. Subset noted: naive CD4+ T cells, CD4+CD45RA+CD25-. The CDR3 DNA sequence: TGCGCCAGCAGCTTGGGCAGGGGCAGCGAGCAGTACTTC. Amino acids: CASSLGRGSEQYF.